The entry below gives a single TCR beta chain sequence along with its context. The specificity of this receptor is unknown. Base-call qualities are not available, and no considerably larger clone is one nucleotide away. The sample is drawn from a study of blood T cell repertoires in COVID-19 (dated by TCRdb to the early 2020s). Describing the broader study: Samples covering the acute and convalescent phases of COVID-19 were provided by collaborators in the United States, Italy and Spain. Where available, HLA class I and class II types were taken from metadata supplied by the sample provider and were not determined by assay-based typing. The repertoires were released in a freely available public database meant as a resource for research on the immune response to SARS-CoV-2. Deeply sampled blood TCRbeta repertoires from subjects exposed to, actively infected with, or recovered from COVID-19 were included in the dataset. The sample metadata nearly always contained a de-identified subject ID, COVID-19 status, age in years and sex. The prospective study material was composed of cDNA or gDNA derived from T cells, B-cell-depleted T cells, or PBMCs. The samples were drawn from two sources: the first 160 participants of the ongoing ImmuneRACE study, and 1,254 subjects contributed by 6 global collaborators. Beyond this particular receptor, the publication reports: The quantity of clinical and demographic metadata differed by source and by participant and was supplied without curation.

TCRbeta CDR3 regions were amplified from genomic DNA by means of the immunoSEQ Assay, a bias-controlled multiplex PCR. Regarding the original processing steps: The number of nucleated cells in each sample was estimated from the amplification of reference gene primers within the assay. Sequence reads were collapsed and filtered to measure the absolute abundance of every unique TCRbeta CDR3 rearrangement. For each sample, productive Simpson clonality was calculated as the square root of Simpson's diversity index over productive rearrangements. Not all clones reach the TCRdb copy of this immuneACCESS table, which keeps in-frame sequences only. Checked studies attribute under half of the gap to unresolved V genes and leave the rest unexplained. The V and J calls and clone size are taken from that table; D and trimming were inferred from the DNA. In all, the sample holds about 280,000 clones, and about 89% of those were seen once. Of the sample, about 5% falls within the top ten clones.

Each collaborating institution followed its own protocols to collect whole blood in K2EDTA tubes. For TCRbeta analysis, collaborators shipped samples as frozen whole blood, isolated PBMCs, or DNA extracted from either of those sample types. Compared with germline, V lacks 6 bases and J lacks 0 bases; bases without a gene match: 6. Including cysteine and phenylalanine, the CDR3 has 15 amino acids. Of all the DNA, just the CDR3 is kept, 45 bases in frame from base 1. Based on the germline V gene, the CDR1 and CDR2 sequences are KGHSH and LQKENI. This sequence was found in a man aged 40-49 years with acute or convalescent COVID-19. The sample was peripheral blood. The V and J segments used are TRBV18 and TRBJ1-2; 8 central nucleotides agree with TRBD1. The DNA is as follows: TGTGCCAGCTCCCTAGGGACAGGCCCTAACTATGGCTACACCTTC. The translation is CASSLGTGPNYGYTF. Joined to the reference TRBV18 and TRBJ1-2 proteins, this CDR3 gives the full variable domain: NAGVMQNPRHLVRRRGQEARLRCSPMKGHSHVYWYRQLPEEGLKFMVYLQKENIIDESGMPKERFSAEFPKEGPSILRIQQVVRGDSAAYFCASSLGTGPNYGYTFGSGTRLTVV.